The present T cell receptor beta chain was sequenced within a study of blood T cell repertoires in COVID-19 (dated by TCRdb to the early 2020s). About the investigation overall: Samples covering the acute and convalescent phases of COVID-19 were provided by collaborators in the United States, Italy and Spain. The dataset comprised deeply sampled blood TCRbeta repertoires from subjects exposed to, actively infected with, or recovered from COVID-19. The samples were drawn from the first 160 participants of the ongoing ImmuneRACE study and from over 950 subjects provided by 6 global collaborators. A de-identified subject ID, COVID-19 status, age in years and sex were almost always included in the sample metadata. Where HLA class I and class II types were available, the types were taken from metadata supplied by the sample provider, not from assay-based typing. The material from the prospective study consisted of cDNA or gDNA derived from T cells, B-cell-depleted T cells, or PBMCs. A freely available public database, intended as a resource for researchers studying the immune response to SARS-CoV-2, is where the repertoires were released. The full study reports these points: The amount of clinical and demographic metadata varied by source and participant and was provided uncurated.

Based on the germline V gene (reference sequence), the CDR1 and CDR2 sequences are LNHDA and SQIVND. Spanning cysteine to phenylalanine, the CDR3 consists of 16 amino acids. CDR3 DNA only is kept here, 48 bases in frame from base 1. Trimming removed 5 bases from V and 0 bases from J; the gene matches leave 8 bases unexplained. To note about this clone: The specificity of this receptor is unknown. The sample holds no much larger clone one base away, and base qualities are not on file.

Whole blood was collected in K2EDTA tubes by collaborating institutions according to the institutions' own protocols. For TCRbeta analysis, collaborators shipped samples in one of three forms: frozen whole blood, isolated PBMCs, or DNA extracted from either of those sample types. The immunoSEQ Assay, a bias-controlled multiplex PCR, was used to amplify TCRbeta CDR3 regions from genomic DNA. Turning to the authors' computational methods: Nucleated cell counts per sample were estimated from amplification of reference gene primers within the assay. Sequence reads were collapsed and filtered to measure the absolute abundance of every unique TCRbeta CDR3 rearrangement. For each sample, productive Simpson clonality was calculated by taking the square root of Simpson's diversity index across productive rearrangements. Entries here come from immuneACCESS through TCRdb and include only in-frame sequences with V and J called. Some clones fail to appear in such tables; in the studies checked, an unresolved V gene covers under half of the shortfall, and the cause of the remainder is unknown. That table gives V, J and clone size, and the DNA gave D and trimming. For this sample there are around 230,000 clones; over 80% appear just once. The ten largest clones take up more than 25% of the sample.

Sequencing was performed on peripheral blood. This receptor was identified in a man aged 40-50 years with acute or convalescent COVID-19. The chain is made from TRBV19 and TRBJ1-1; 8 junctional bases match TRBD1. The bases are TGTGCCAGTAGTCTTACGCGGACAGGGATGAACACTGAAGCTTTCTTT. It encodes CASSLTRTGMNTEAFF.